The 18 T cell receptor beta chains below come from one sample, sequenced in a study of radiotherapy plus CTLA-4 blockade in lung cancer. Repertoires were generated with immunoSEQ multiplex PCR, while TCRdb's copy carries only in-frame clones and drops some. The table shows around 56,000 clones, with around 80% occurring only once. The material sequenced was peripheral blood, taken from a patient treated with radiotherapy plus ipilimumab. The receptors originated from a human donor with non-small cell lung cancer who had a complete response to radiotherapy plus ipilimumab.

This chain links TRBV5-1 with TRBJ2-5; 9 nucleotides agree with TRBD2. Per germline, CDR1 SGHRS and CDR2 YFSETQ. With 3 bases clipped from V and 5 bases from J, the junction kept 8 bases outside the gene matches. This CDR3 is built from 15 residues. Written as DNA, the CDR3 is TGCGCCAGCAGCTCAGGATCTAGCGGGATGGAGACCCAGTACTTC. This sequence encodes CASSSGSSGMETQYF.

The chain employs TRBV15 and TRBJ1-2; D remains ambiguous. V was cut by 0 bases and J by 4 bases, with 18 bases left in between. CDR1 is LNHNV, CDR2 YYDKDF, per germline (reference sequence). This CDR3 is 17 amino acids long. The DNA of the CDR3 is TGTGCCACCAGCAGAGATAGCCAGTTTGCAATGCTCTATGGCTACACCTTC. Encoded protein: CATSRDSQFAMLYGYTF.

The chain has TRBV29-1 and TRBJ2-3; maybe TRBD2 (5 bases). The CDR3 contains 15 residues. The V and J ends lost 5 bases and 0 bases respectively, with 15 bases between them. From germline, CDR1 is SQVTM and CDR2 ANQGSEA. This chain's CDR3 is CSVSPRGGSTDTQYF. CDR3 nucleotide sequence: TGCAGCGTTTCGCCCCGGGGTGGCAGCACAGATACGCAGTATTTT.

The chain is built from TRBV4-3 and TRBJ2-1, with 11 nucleotides matching TRBD1. Germline values: CDR1 LGHNA, CDR2 YSLEER. The CDR3 is made up of 17 amino acids. Trimming at V came to 2 bases and at J to 8 bases, leaving 11 bases not matched to a gene. The CDR3 protein is CASSQPGQGARFHEQFF. In DNA form, the CDR3 reads TGCGCCAGCAGCCAACCAGGACAGGGGGCACGGTTCCATGAGCAGTTCTTC.

The J gene is TRBJ1-1, the V gene TRBV7-9, with 10 bases fitting TRBD1. The V gene end was trimmed by 3 bases and the J gene end by 4 bases; junction bases not matched to a gene: 8. The CDR3 sequence is 16 residues long. Germline CDR1 is SEHNR and CDR2 is FQNEAQ (reference sequence). DNA for the CDR3: TGTGCCAGCAGCTTTCAGACAGGGGGCTCGGGCACTGAAGCTTTCTTT. Encoded protein: CASSFQTGGSGTEAFF.

The V gene is TRBV25-1, the J gene TRBJ1-2; no firm D call. The CDR3 extends over 12 amino acids. Trimming left V 10 bases short and J 4 bases short, with 13 bases between. Germline-derived CDR1 and CDR2 are MGHDK and SYGVNS. CDR3 loop: CATMSGVYGYTF. The CDR3, as DNA: TGTGCCACCATGTCCGGGGTCTATGGCTACACCTTC.

This chain links TRBV29-1 with TRBJ2-4; TRBD2 agrees at 7 bases. V was pared by 4 bases and J by 7 bases, with 7 bases of the junction left unmatched. Germline V gene sequence: CDR1 SQVTM, CDR2 ANQGSEA. CDR3 size: 13 residues. CDR3: CSVGGGSRNIQYF. In DNA, the CDR3 is TGCAGCGTTGGGGGGGGGAGTCGGAACATTCAGTACTTC.

V and J are TRBV9 and TRBJ2-3; 8 positions agree with TRBD2. V lost 4 bases and J lost 2; bases outside the gene matches: 9. The CDR3 consists of 16 residues. Germline loops: CDR1 SGDLS, CDR2 YYNGEE. The CDR3 protein is CASSPGVAGITDTQYF. CDR3 in DNA: TGTGCCAGCAGCCCAGGGGTAGCGGGGATCACAGATACGCAGTATTTT.

Written as DNA, the CDR3 is TGTGCCAGCTCCCCCACTTCGGCAGATACGCAGTATTTT. Amino acids: CASSPTSADTQYF. The chain joins TRBV18 to TRBJ2-3; D ambiguous. V lost 6 bases to trimming and J lost 4 bases, with 11 bases between them. Germline V gene data show CDR1 as KGHSH and CDR2 as LQKENI. CDR3 size: 13 residues.

The chain is built from TRBV10-2 and TRBJ1-1; D perhaps matches TRBD1 (6 bases). V was cut by 6 bases and J by 1 base, with 6 bases left in between. Germline V gives CDR1 WSHSY, CDR2 SAAADI. The CDR3 covers 12 residues. The CDR3 region is CASRQGNTEAFF. The CDR3 region has the DNA TGCGCCAGCAGACAGGGGAACACTGAAGCTTTCTTT.

The sample holds one count of this clone. The chain combines TRBV27 with TRBJ2-2; D is unclear. The CDR3 contains 14 residues. Trimming stripped 2 bases from V and 5 bases from J, with 9 bases between. Germline lookup yields CDR1 MNHEY and CDR2 SMNVEV (reference sequence). This CDR3 reads CASSLKTGTGELFF. The CDR3 DNA reads TGTGCCAGCAGTTTAAAGACGGGTACCGGGGAGCTGTTTTTT.

CDR3 nucleotides: TGTGCCAGCAGCTTAAAGCGTCAGGGGAATTACAATGAGCAGTTCTTC. As protein: CASSLKRQGNYNEQFF. This rearrangement joins TRBV7-9 to TRBJ2-1; the D gene is possibly TRBD1 (6 bases). Trimming took off 2 bases at V and 4 bases at J, with 15 bases between the two ends. CDR3 length: 16 residues. The V gene's germline CDR1 is SEHNR and CDR2 FQNEAQ (reference sequence).

The chain carries TRBV2 and TRBJ2-6; no definite D call. The CDR3 totals 15 residues. Germline CDR1 SNHLY, CDR2 FYNNEI. The V and J ends lost 5 bases and 0 bases respectively, with 8 bases between them. The CDR3: CASSSSNSGANVLTF. CDR3 nucleotide sequence: TGTGCCAGCAGTAGTAGTAACTCTGGGGCCAACGTCCTGACTTTC.

The chain uses TRBV7-2 and TRBJ1-1, with 9 bases identical to TRBD1. Per germline, CDR1 SGHTA and CDR2 FQGNSA. The CDR3 runs to 13 residues. V shed 4 bases and J 5 bases; nucleotides not matched to a gene: 2. In DNA form, the CDR3 reads TGTGCCAGCAGCTGGGACAGGGAGACTGAAGCTTTCTTT. Translated, it gives CASSWDRETEAFF.

The chain has TRBV6-5 and TRBJ1-1; D is ambiguous. Germline CDR1 MNHEY, CDR2 SVGAGI. The V end was cut by 7 bases, the J end by 1 base, with 4 bases between. This CDR3 contains 11 residues. In nucleotides, the CDR3 is TGTGCCAGCATCCAGAACACTGAAGCTTTCTTT. The encoded protein is CASIQNTEAFF.

The chain recombines TRBV10-3 with TRBJ1-2; TRBD1 matches at 9 bases. The CDR3 extends over 13 amino acids. V lost 11 bases, J lost 7 bases, and 11 bases stayed unmatched. Germline V lookup: CDR1 ENHRY, CDR2 SYGVKD. DNA of the CDR3: TGTGCCTCAAAACAGGGGGCATATAGTGGCTACACCTTC. Translating gives CASKQGAYSGYTF.

CDR3 residues: CAWVPGTGENTEAFF. CDR3 coding DNA: TGTGCCTGGGTCCCCGGGACAGGGGAGAACACTGAAGCTTTCTTT. The chain couples TRBV30 to TRBJ1-1; 10 nucleotides line up with TRBD1. The trim removed 5 bases at V and 1 base at J, leaving 7 bases unmatched. The CDR3 is made up of 15 amino acids. Germline CDR1 reads GTSNPN; CDR2 reads SVGIG (reference sequence).

V and J are TRBV4-3 and TRBJ1-4, with unresolved D. The CDR3 covers 18 residues. Trimming took 0 bases from V and 0 from J, leaving 14 bases between them. Germline values: CDR1 LGHNA, CDR2 YSLEER. The CDR3 reads CASSQELSSGATNEKLFF. CDR3 bases: TGCGCCAGCAGCCAAGAACTCTCATCCGGGGCAACTAATGAAAAACTGTTTTTT.